Presented here are 5 T cell receptor beta chains from one specimen sequenced in a study of response to subunit inactivated influenza vaccine. TCRdb redid the calling of the RT-PCR reads with MiXCR, one entry per CDR3 protein. Here the sample spans about 650,000 distinct CDR3 sequences, about 15% being singletons. The sample was PBMCs from blood, taken about 11 days after vaccination. The receptors come from a man in his fifties or sixties who received an inactivated influenza vaccine.

This clonotype was counted many times. The chain combines TRBV4-1 with TRBJ2-7; tentatively, D is TRBD1 or TRBD2 (5 bases each). CDR3 length: 14 amino acids. CDR1 and CDR2 (germline): MGHRA, YSYEKL. The V and J ends lost 1 base and 3 bases respectively, with 10 bases between them. The CDR3 bases are TGCGCCAGCAGCCAAGCCGGGGCATACTACGAGCAGTACTTC. Translating it yields CASSQAGAYYEQYF.

The chain is built from TRBV9 and TRBJ2-3, with 8 bases lining up with TRBD2. The germline V gene encodes CDR1 SGDLS and CDR2 YYNGEE. The CDR3 covers 14 residues. V shed 3 bases, J shed 4 bases, and the junction held 4 bases outside the gene matches. The CDR3 DNA follows: TGTGCCAGCAGCGCAGCGGGAGAGGCAGATACGCAGTATTTT. It specifies CASSAAGEADTQYF.

The rearrangement links TRBV4-3 to TRBJ2-5; 9 nucleotides align to TRBD1. CDR3 size: 17 residues. Trimming cost V 0 bases and J 2 bases; bases outside gene matches: 7. The germline gives CDR1 LGHNA, CDR2 YSLEER. CDR3 in amino acids: CASSQDPFGTGQETQYF. CDR3 nucleotides: TGCGCCAGCAGCCAAGATCCATTCGGGACAGGGCAAGAGACCCAGTACTTC.

A few counts support this clonotype. The rearrangement joins TRBV7-2 to TRBJ2-5; D unresolved. This CDR3 contains 12 residues. From germline, CDR1 is SGHTA and CDR2 FQGNSA. The V and J ends lost 1 base and 7 bases respectively, with 7 bases between them. The CDR3 nucleotides read TGTGCCAGCAGCTTAGATAAGGCGACCCAGTACTTC. It is translated as CASSLDKATQYF.

This clonotype turned up a few times. The V and J genes are TRBV5-1 and TRBJ2-2, with 8 bases matching TRBD2. V was pared by 0 bases and J by 4 bases, with 8 bases of the junction left unmatched. Germline V lookup: CDR1 SGHRS, CDR2 YFSETQ. The CDR3 totals 17 residues. The DNA for the CDR3 is TGCGCCAGCAGCTTGGGGCCAAGGACTAGCTTCACCGGGGAGCTGTTTTTT. Amino acids: CASSLGPRTSFTGELFF.